This T cell receptor (beta chain) came from a study of PD-1 blockade in classical Hodgkin lymphoma. Looking at the study overall: On a schedule of every 2 weeks, patients received nivolumab 3 mg/kg intravenously. General study findings and limits: The study found complete responders had baseline diversity similar to newly diagnosed patients. Researchers reported that CD4+ TCR diversity, though not CD8+, rose significantly by C4D1. Newly diagnosed patients were reported to exhibit reduced baseline TCR diversity relative to healthy donors.

Clones were read by immunoSEQ multiplex PCR, and TCRdb kept only the in-frame ones, dropping some. The table shows about 27,000 clones, with under 85% occurring only once. All trial patients relapsed after autologous stem cell transplantation. The sample holds one count of this clone. Its antigen is still unknown. The receptor was derived from a human donor with classical Hodgkin lymphoma. The sequences come from peripheral blood mononuclear cells (PBMCs), collected before the second cycle of nivolumab.

This CDR3 reads CASSSGQGISDTQYF. In DNA form, the CDR3 reads TGTGCCAGCAGCTCCGGACAGGGGATTTCAGATACGCAGTATTTT. This chain uses TRBV11-1 with TRBJ2-3; 9 nucleotides align to TRBD1. Germline CDR1 SGHAT, CDR2 FQDESV (reference sequence). This CDR3 is built from 15 residues. With V trimmed by 4 bases and J by 4 bases, 6 bases remained unmatched.